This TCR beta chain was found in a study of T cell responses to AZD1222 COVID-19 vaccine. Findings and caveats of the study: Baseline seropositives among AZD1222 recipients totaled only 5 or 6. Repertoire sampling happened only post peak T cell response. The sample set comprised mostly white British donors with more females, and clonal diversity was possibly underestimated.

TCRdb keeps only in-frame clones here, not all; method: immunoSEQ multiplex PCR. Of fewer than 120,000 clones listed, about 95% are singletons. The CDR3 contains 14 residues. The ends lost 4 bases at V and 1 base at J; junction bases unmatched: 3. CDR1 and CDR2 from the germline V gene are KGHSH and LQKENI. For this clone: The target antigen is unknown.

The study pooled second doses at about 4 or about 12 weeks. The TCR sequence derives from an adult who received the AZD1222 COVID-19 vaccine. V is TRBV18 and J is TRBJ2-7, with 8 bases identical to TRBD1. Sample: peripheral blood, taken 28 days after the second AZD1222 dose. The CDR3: CASSRRDRSYEQYF. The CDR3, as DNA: TGTGCCAGCTCACGCCGGGACAGGTCCTACGAGCAGTACTTC.